The entry that follows covers one T cell receptor beta chain sequence. This record belongs to a study of blood T cell repertoires in COVID-19. As for the study in general: The study drew acute and convalescent COVID-19 samples from the United States, Italy and Spain.

Recovered status applied to Cohort 3 donors who had two consecutive negative PCRs. It also applied to those with clearance or with symptom resolution. Germline V CDR1 and CDR2: MDHEN, SYDVKM. V lost 6 bases and J lost 1; bases outside the gene matches: 7. This CDR3 has 15 residues. Clones were sequenced by immunoSEQ multiplex PCR, and TCRdb holds only the in-frame ones, with some missing. This table holds around 450,000 clones, less than 95% found once. The sequenced material came from PBMCs or T cells enriched from blood (not recorded which). The chain links TRBV28 to TRBJ2-3; 7 bases are shared with TRBD1. The sequence was collected from a man younger than 35 who had recovered from COVID-19. The CDR3 sequence: CASRSGGRRTDTQYF. The CDR3 DNA is TGTGCCAGCAGGTCAGGGGGACGGCGCACAGATACGCAGTATTTT.